This TCR beta chain was profiled in a study of blood T cell repertoires in COVID-19. This CDR3 is 18 amino acids long. V lost 2 bases to trimming and J lost 0 bases, with 20 bases between them. Germline CDR1 SGHTA, CDR2 FQGTGA. Repertoires were generated with immunoSEQ multiplex PCR, while TCRdb's copy carries only in-frame clones and drops some. The repertoire consists of more than 300,000 clones, with 90% occurring once and the leading ten covering 0.8% to 1.3%. The clonotype originates from a woman aged 40 to 50 with COVID-19, enrolled during active disease. The sequenced sample was peripheral blood. The rearrangement joins TRBV7-3 to TRBJ2-7; D might be TRBD1 (6 bases). Written as DNA, the CDR3 is TGTGCCAGCAGCTTACTAGGACCCGGGACAAGTATCTCCTACGAGCAGTACTTC. Translation gives CASSLLGPGTSISYEQYF.